This section outlines one TCR beta chain sequence together with its context. This CDR3 comprises 13 residues. Germline values: CDR1 MNHNY, CDR2 SVGAGI (reference sequence). V was clipped by 4 bases and J by 5 bases, with 12 bases between them. 13 Jbeta primers and 60 Vbeta primers were used for the PCR. Produced via immunoSEQ multiplex PCR; TCRdb's table is partial and in-frame only. The sample contains over 110,000 clones, about 80% of which appear only once. The sample is drawn from a study of cytomegalovirus exposure and HLA in healthy donors. The sequence derives from a male donor in good health and CMV-seropositive. This chain connects TRBV6-6 to TRBJ2-7, with a possible D match to TRBD1 (5 bases). The sample taken for sequencing was PBMCs. DNA of the CDR3: TGTGCCAGCAGTTTAGGGGATCTCGACGAGCAGTACTTC. It is translated as CASSLGDLDEQYF.